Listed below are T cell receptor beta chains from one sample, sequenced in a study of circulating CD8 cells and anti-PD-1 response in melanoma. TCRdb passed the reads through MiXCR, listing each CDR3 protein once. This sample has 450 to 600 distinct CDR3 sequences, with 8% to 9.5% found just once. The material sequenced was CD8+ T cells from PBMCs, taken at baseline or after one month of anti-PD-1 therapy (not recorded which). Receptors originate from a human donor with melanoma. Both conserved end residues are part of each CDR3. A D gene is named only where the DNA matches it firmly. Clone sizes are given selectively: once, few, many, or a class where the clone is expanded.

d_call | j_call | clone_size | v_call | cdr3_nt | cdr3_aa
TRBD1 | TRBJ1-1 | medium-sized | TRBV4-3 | TGCGCCAGCAGCCTCAGGGGGCGGAACACTGAAGCTTTCTTT | CASSLRGRNTEAFF
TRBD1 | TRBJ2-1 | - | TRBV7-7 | TGTGCTAGCAGCCTACTATCCGGGACAGACTCCTACAATGAGCAGTTCTTC | CASSLLSGTDSYNEQFF
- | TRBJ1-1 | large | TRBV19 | TGTGCCAGTAGTATAACCTGGTGGACTGAAGCTTTCTTT | CASSITWWTEAFF
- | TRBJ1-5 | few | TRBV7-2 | TGTGCCAGCAGCTTAGTGCATGCCCCGAATCAGCCCCAGCATTTT | CASSLVHAPNQPQHF
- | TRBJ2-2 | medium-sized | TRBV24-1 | TGTGCCACCAGTGATTTGGGGGGGAACACCGGGGAGCTGTTTTTT | CATSDLGGNTGELFF
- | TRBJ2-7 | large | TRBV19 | TGTGCCAGTAGTCTAGTCCGGACGGGCGAGCAGTACTTC | CASSLVRTGEQYF
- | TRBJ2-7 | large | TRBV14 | TGTGCCAGCAGCCAAGATGAGGCTCTCCCCTACGAGCAGTACTTC | CASSQDEALPYEQYF
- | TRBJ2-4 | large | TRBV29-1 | TGCAGCGTTACCTGGGAGCAAAACATTCAGTACTTC | CSVTWEQNIQYF
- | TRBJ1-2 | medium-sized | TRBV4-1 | TGCGCCAGCAGCCAAGATCCCCAGGACTATGGCTACACCTTC | CASSQDPQDYGYTF
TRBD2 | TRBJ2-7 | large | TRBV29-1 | TGCAGCGTCATAAGCGGGGAAAGCTCCTACGAGCAGTACTTC | CSVISGESSYEQYF
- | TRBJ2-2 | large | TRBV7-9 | TGTGCCAGCCACTTCGGTGTGAGGACGATCGGGGTTCACACCGGGGAGCTGTTTTTT | CASHFGVRTIGVHTGELFF
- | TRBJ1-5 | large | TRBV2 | TGTGCCAGCAGTGAAGTGGACAATCAGCCCCAGCATTTT | CASSEVDNQPQHF